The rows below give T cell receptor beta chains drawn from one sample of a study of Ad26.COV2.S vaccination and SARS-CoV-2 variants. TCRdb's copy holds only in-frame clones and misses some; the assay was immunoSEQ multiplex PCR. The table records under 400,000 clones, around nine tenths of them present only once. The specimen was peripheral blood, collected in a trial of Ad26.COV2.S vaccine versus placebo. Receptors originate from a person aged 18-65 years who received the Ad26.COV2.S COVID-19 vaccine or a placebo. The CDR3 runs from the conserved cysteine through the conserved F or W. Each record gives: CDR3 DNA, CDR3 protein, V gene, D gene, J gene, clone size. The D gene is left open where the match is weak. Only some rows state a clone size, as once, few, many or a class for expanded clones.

CDR3 DNA: TGTGCCAGCAGCCCCGGGACGACGGGGGAGCAGTACTTC
CDR3 protein: CASSPGTTGEQYF
V gene: TRBV6-5
D gene: .
J gene: TRBJ2-7
clone size: .

CDR3 DNA: TGTGCCAGCAGTAACACAGGGTCCTCCTACGAGCAGTACTTC
CDR3 protein: CASSNTGSSYEQYF
V gene: TRBV6-5
D gene: .
J gene: TRBJ2-7
clone size: .

CDR3 DNA: TGTGCCAGCAGTTACTCTCCCGACAGGGGGACCCTCTACACCTTC
CDR3 protein: CASSYSPDRGTLYTF
V gene: TRBV6-6
D gene: TRBD1
J gene: TRBJ1-2
clone size: .

CDR3 DNA: TGTGCCAGCAGCTTGAGTCCCCGGGCCAGCAATCAGCCCCAGCATTTT
CDR3 protein: CASSLSPRASNQPQHF
V gene: TRBV5-8
D gene: .
J gene: TRBJ1-5
clone size: .

CDR3 DNA: TGTGCCAGCACCCCCACGGCAGACACCAGGGGAAAACTGTTTTTT
CDR3 protein: CASTPTADTRGKLFF
V gene: TRBV25-1
D gene: .
J gene: TRBJ1-4
clone size: .

CDR3 DNA: TGTGCCAGCAGTTTGTTCGAGGGCCGGGAAAAACTGTTTTTT
CDR3 protein: CASSLFEGREKLFF
V gene: TRBV27
D gene: .
J gene: TRBJ1-4
clone size: .

CDR3 DNA: TGTGCCAGCAGCCCTGGGGGGTCCTACGAGCAGTACTTC
CDR3 protein: CASSPGGSYEQYF
V gene: TRBV11-3
D gene: .
J gene: TRBJ2-7
clone size: .

CDR3 DNA: TGTGCCAGCAGCTTGTTCCCCCTCTCTGGAAACACCATATATTTT
CDR3 protein: CASSLFPLSGNTIYF
V gene: TRBV5-5
D gene: .
J gene: TRBJ1-3
clone size: .

CDR3 DNA: TGTGCCAGCAGCAAAACTCCATTGGGACAGCCATGGAGCGGGGTCTACGAGCAGTACTTC
CDR3 protein: CASSKTPLGQPWSGVYEQYF
V gene: TRBV21-1
D gene: .
J gene: TRBJ2-7
clone size: .

CDR3 DNA: TGCAGCGTTGTAGGCAGGCAGGCGAACACTGAAGCTTTCTTT
CDR3 protein: CSVVGRQANTEAFF
V gene: TRBV29-1
D gene: .
J gene: TRBJ1-1
clone size: .

CDR3 DNA: TGCGCCAGCAGCAAGACAGGGAACACTGAAGCTTTCTTT
CDR3 protein: CASSKTGNTEAFF
V gene: TRBV4-1
D gene: .
J gene: TRBJ1-1
clone size: .

CDR3 DNA: TGTGCCAGCAGCCCATGGGGGTCAGGGGGCATGGAGCAGTACTTC
CDR3 protein: CASSPWGSGGMEQYF
V gene: TRBV3-1/TRBV3-2
D gene: TRBD1
J gene: TRBJ2-7
clone size: .

CDR3 DNA: TGTGCCAGCCGCGCGGGGGGGCGAGAAAAACTGTTTTTT
CDR3 protein: CASRAGGREKLFF
V gene: TRBV3-1/TRBV3-2
D gene: .
J gene: TRBJ1-4
clone size: once

CDR3 DNA: TGTGCCAGCAGTCCGGGACTAGCGGGGGCGACCTACGAGCAGTACTTC
CDR3 protein: CASSPGLAGATYEQYF
V gene: TRBV6-6
D gene: TRBD2
J gene: TRBJ2-7
clone size: .

CDR3 DNA: TGCGCCAGCAGCTCCGTGAATTCACCCCTCCACTTT
CDR3 protein: CASSSVNSPLHF
V gene: TRBV5-1
D gene: .
J gene: TRBJ1-6
clone size: few

CDR3 DNA: TGTGCCAGCAGCCAACTCTTCGAGCAGTTCTTC
CDR3 protein: CASSQLFEQFF
V gene: TRBV3-1/TRBV3-2
D gene: .
J gene: TRBJ2-1
clone size: once

CDR3 DNA: TGTGCCAGTTCCTCACGGTCCGGGATAGAGGGCTACACCTTC
CDR3 protein: CASSSRSGIEGYTF
V gene: TRBV19
D gene: .
J gene: TRBJ1-2
clone size: .

CDR3 DNA: TGTGCCACACAGAAAAGCGGGGGGGCCACCGGGGAGCTGTTTTTT
CDR3 protein: CATQKSGGATGELFF
V gene: TRBV10-3
D gene: TRBD2
J gene: TRBJ2-2
clone size: once

CDR3 DNA: TGCGCCAGCAGCCCCAGCAGGGCCCCAGAGACCCAGTACTTC
CDR3 protein: CASSPSRAPETQYF
V gene: TRBV4-1
D gene: .
J gene: TRBJ2-5
clone size: once

CDR3 DNA: TGTGCCTGGTCCCCGGGAGTCCTCTACGAGCAGTACTTC
CDR3 protein: CAWSPGVLYEQYF
V gene: TRBV30
D gene: .
J gene: TRBJ2-7
clone size: .

CDR3 DNA: TGTGCCAGCATACAGGCGACAGAAACGGGGGGCTACACCTTC
CDR3 protein: CASIQATETGGYTF
V gene: TRBV28
D gene: .
J gene: TRBJ1-2
clone size: .

CDR3 DNA: TGTGCCAGCTGCCAGGGTCGAGGAGAGACCCAGTACTTC
CDR3 protein: CASCQGRGETQYF
V gene: TRBV2
D gene: .
J gene: TRBJ2-5
clone size: .

CDR3 DNA: TGTGCCAGCAGTGCATCATCAGGCTACGAGCAGTACTTC
CDR3 protein: CASSASSGYEQYF
V gene: TRBV2
D gene: .
J gene: TRBJ2-7
clone size: .

CDR3 DNA: TGTGCCAGCAGCGCGCGGGGGGTTCTCAACACTGAAGCTTTCTTT
CDR3 protein: CASSARGVLNTEAFF
V gene: TRBV9
D gene: .
J gene: TRBJ1-1
clone size: .

CDR3 DNA: TGTGCCTGGAGTGTCTACTCTCGTGAGACCCAGTACTTC
CDR3 protein: CAWSVYSRETQYF
V gene: TRBV30
D gene: .
J gene: TRBJ2-5
clone size: .

CDR3 DNA: TGTGCAAGTCGCGACGGACATCCGAACACCGGGGAGCTGTTTTTT
CDR3 protein: CASRDGHPNTGELFF
V gene: TRBV12-2
D gene: .
J gene: TRBJ2-2
clone size: .

CDR3 DNA: TGTGCCAGCAGCGTAGGAAGGCCTAATTCACCCCTCCACTTT
CDR3 protein: CASSVGRPNSPLHF
V gene: TRBV9
D gene: .
J gene: TRBJ1-6
clone size: .

CDR3 DNA: TGTGCCAGCAGCTTGTCTCGAAGGGGTAATGAAAAACTGTTTTTT
CDR3 protein: CASSLSRRGNEKLFF
V gene: TRBV5-5
D gene: .
J gene: TRBJ1-4
clone size: .

CDR3 DNA: TGTGCCAGCAGCTCCAGGGCGCCGGATGAGCAGTACTTC
CDR3 protein: CASSSRAPDEQYF
V gene: TRBV11-2
D gene: .
J gene: TRBJ2-7
clone size: .

CDR3 DNA: TGTGCCAGCAGCTTGGTTGGGGGGCGCAGCACCGGGGAGCTGTTTTTT
CDR3 protein: CASSLVGGRSTGELFF
V gene: TRBV5-5
D gene: .
J gene: TRBJ2-2
clone size: .

CDR3 DNA: TGCGCCAGCAGCTTTCTGAGCGGGGGGGCTCCCAATGAGCAGTTCTTC
CDR3 protein: CASSFLSGGAPNEQFF
V gene: TRBV5-1
D gene: TRBD2
J gene: TRBJ2-1
clone size: .

CDR3 DNA: TGTGCCAGTCAAACCGGGACACTCTCCTACAATGAGCAGTTCTTC
CDR3 protein: CASQTGTLSYNEQFF
V gene: TRBV27
D gene: .
J gene: TRBJ2-1
clone size: .

CDR3 DNA: TGTGCCAGCAGCTACCCGGGGTGGGGTGAAGCTTTCTTT
CDR3 protein: CASSYPGWGEAFF
V gene: TRBV12-3/TRBV12-4
D gene: .
J gene: TRBJ1-1
clone size: .

CDR3 DNA: TGTGCCAGCACCCCGATTACCCGCACAGATACGCAGTATTTT
CDR3 protein: CASTPITRTDTQYF
V gene: TRBV2
D gene: .
J gene: TRBJ2-3
clone size: .

CDR3 DNA: TGTGCTAGTGGTTTATCAAACACTGAAGCTTTCTTT
CDR3 protein: CASGLSNTEAFF
V gene: TRBV12-5
D gene: .
J gene: TRBJ1-1
clone size: .

CDR3 DNA: TGTGCCAGCAGCTTAGTGCACAGCCGGAACACCGGGGAGCTGTTTTTT
CDR3 protein: CASSLVHSRNTGELFF
V gene: TRBV7-8
D gene: .
J gene: TRBJ2-2
clone size: .

CDR3 DNA: TGTGCCAGCAGCAGGGCCGGGACTAGCGGGCACGGGGAGCAGTTCTTC
CDR3 protein: CASSRAGTSGHGEQFF
V gene: TRBV7-3
D gene: TRBD2
J gene: TRBJ2-1
clone size: .

CDR3 DNA: TGTGCCAGCACCACCAGGTTGGGGTTCGGCACTGAAGCTTTCTTT
CDR3 protein: CASTTRLGFGTEAFF
V gene: TRBV27
D gene: .
J gene: TRBJ1-1
clone size: .

CDR3 DNA: TGCGCCAGCAGCCAAGCTGGCAGTAGGAACACAGATACGCAGTATTTT
CDR3 protein: CASSQAGSRNTDTQYF
V gene: TRBV4-1
D gene: .
J gene: TRBJ2-3
clone size: .

CDR3 DNA: TGTGCCAGCAGCAAAAGGGACAGGGGGAACACTGAAGCTTTCTTT
CDR3 protein: CASSKRDRGNTEAFF
V gene: TRBV14
D gene: TRBD1
J gene: TRBJ1-1
clone size: .